A single sample gave rise to the 30 T cell receptor beta chains below, sequenced in a study of cytomegalovirus exposure and HLA in healthy donors. Data came from immunoSEQ multiplex PCR; TCRdb stores just in-frame clones and leaves some out. The table lists 100,000 to 150,000 clones, about nine tenths of them singletons. Sequencing was performed on PBMCs. Receptors were obtained from a man aged 25-45 years in good health and CMV-seronegative.

The gene calls are TRBV5-1 and TRBJ2-7, with a possible D match to TRBD1 (6 bases). The CDR3 has 15 residues. Germline CDR1 reads SGHRS; CDR2 reads YFSETQ. Between the trimmed V and J ends, which lost 2 bases and 4 bases, there was a span of 16 bases. The DNA for the CDR3 is TGCGCCAGCAGCTTTCGGCAGTGGGGGACATACGAGCAGTACTTC. It specifies CASSFRQWGTYEQYF.

Points on this clone: The junction differs from germline at one of its ends, possibly a read error. The V gene is TRBV9, the J gene TRBJ2-5; 8 positions match TRBD1. Per the germline V gene, CDR1 is SGDLS and CDR2 is YYNGEE. There are 15 residues in the CDR3. For the CDR3, the DNA is TGTGCCAGCAGCGCCCTCCCAACGGCAGGGGGCCCTCTCAACTTC. It translates to CASSALPTAGGPLNF.

This chain connects TRBV2 to TRBJ2-1; possible D gene TRBD2, 6 bases. V was pared by 6 bases and J by 2 bases, with 17 bases between. CDR3 size: 16 residues. Germline assignment: CDR1 SNHLY and CDR2 FYNNEI. In DNA, the CDR3 is TGTGCCAGCAGCACCGAGGGTAGCGGACCCTACAATGAGCAGTTCTTC. Encoded protein: CASSTEGSGPYNEQFF. Variable domain in full (rest from reference TRBV2 and TRBJ2-1): EPEVTQTPSHQVTQMGQEVILRCVPISNHLYFYWYRQILGQKVEFLVSFYNNEISEKSEIFDDQFSVERPDGSNFTLKIRSTKLEDSAMYFCASSTEGSGPYNEQFFGPGTRLTVL.

This clone was observed a handful of times. The chain links TRBV11-2 to TRBJ1-2; D ambiguous. Trimming cost V 5 bases and J 5 bases, with 9 bases left between them. Germline assignment: CDR1 SGHAT and CDR2 FQNNGV. The CDR3 is 12 residues long. The DNA of the CDR3 is TGTGCCAGCAGCCGCGCGGAGTATGGCTACACCTTC. Translation: CASSRAEYGYTF. The whole variable domain, filled in from reference TRBV11-2 and TRBJ1-2, reads EAGVAQSPRYKIIEKRQSVAFWCNPISGHATLYWYQQILGQGPKLLIQFQNNGVVDDSQLPKDRFSAERLKGVDSTLKIQPAKLEDSAVYLCASSRAEYGYTFGSGTRLTVV.

The chain links TRBV10-3 to TRBJ2-1, with 10 bases fitting TRBD2. J lost 5 bases, V lost 5 bases, and 3 bases had no gene match. Germline V gene sequence: CDR1 ENHRY, CDR2 SYGVKD. The CDR3 spans 14 residues. The CDR3 nucleotides read TGTGCCATCAGTCTAGCGGGAGACGACAATGAGCAGTTCTTC. This encodes CAISLAGDDNEQFF.

The chain couples TRBV5-1 to TRBJ2-4; D unresolved. V was clipped by 3 bases and J by 0 bases, with 22 bases between them. Germline V gene data show CDR1 as SGHRS and CDR2 as YFSETQ. The CDR3 is 19 amino acids. CDR3 region: CASSSPQSMASEAKNIQYF. The CDR3 bases are TGCGCCAGCAGCTCGCCCCAATCCATGGCAAGCGAAGCCAAAAACATTCAGTACTTC.

This clone was seen many times. The rearrangement uses TRBV7-3 and TRBJ1-1; tentative D call: TRBD1 (6 bases). The CDR3 is 14 residues long. Germline CDR1 reads SGHTA; CDR2 reads FQGTGA. Between the trimmed V and J ends, which lost 3 bases and 0 bases, there was a span of 8 bases. CDR3 in DNA: TGTGCCAGCAGCTTTGGGGGCATGAACACTGAAGCTTTCTTT. Translated: CASSFGGMNTEAFF.

The V and J genes are TRBV11-2 and TRBJ2-1, with TRBD2 as a possible D gene (5 bases). The CDR3 runs 14 residues. The V end was cut by 2 bases, the J end by 2 bases, with 7 bases between. Germline lookup yields CDR1 SGHAT and CDR2 FQNNGV. The CDR3 DNA reads as TGTGCCAGCAGCTTAAGCGGCCCCTACAATGAGCAGTTCTTC. Protein: CASSLSGPYNEQFF.

This chain uses TRBV27 with TRBJ2-3; TRBD1 might be the D (5 bases). This CDR3 has 14 amino acids. V lost 3 bases to trimming and J lost 1 base, with 8 bases between them. CDR1 is MNHEY, CDR2 SMNVEV, per germline (reference sequence). The CDR3 is CASSFGHRTDTQYF. The CDR3 DNA sequence: TGTGCCAGCAGTTTTGGACACCGCACAGATACGCAGTATTTT.

The chain has TRBV30 and TRBJ1-1; no reliable D call. Germline-derived CDR1 and CDR2 are GTSNPN and SVGIG (reference sequence). Between the trimmed V and J ends, which lost 0 bases and 7 bases, there was a span of 9 bases. This CDR3 comprises 12 residues. The CDR3 protein is CAWSVLGLEAFF. For the CDR3, the DNA is TGTGCCTGGAGTGTACTAGGACTTGAAGCTTTCTTT. Filled out from reference TRBV30 and TRBJ1-1, the complete variable domain reads SQTIHQWPATLVQPVGSPLSLECTVEGTSNPNLYWYRQAAGRGLQLLFYSVGIGQISSEVPQNLSASRPQDRQFILSSKKLLLSDSGFYLCAWSVLGLEAFFGQGTRLTVV.

This chain uses TRBV6-6 with TRBJ2-7; 9 bases line up with TRBD1. The CDR3 has 14 amino acids. V lost 5 bases, J lost 5 bases, and 7 bases stayed unmatched. Germline CDR1 is MNHNY and CDR2 is SVGAGI (reference sequence). In nucleotides, the CDR3 is TGTGCCAGCAGTCACCGGGACAGGGTCCACGAGCAGTACTTC. It codes for CASSHRDRVHEQYF.

The rearrangement joins TRBV5-1 to TRBJ2-1, with D unclear. CDR1 is SGHRS and CDR2 is YFSETQ in the germline V gene. Trimming cost V 0 bases and J 4 bases, with 8 bases left between them. The CDR3 has 14 amino acids. The chain's CDR3 is CASSLGSWYNEQFF. For the CDR3, the DNA is TGCGCCAGCAGCTTGGGGAGTTGGTACAATGAGCAGTTCTTC.

The CDR3 spells CASSPREGSSYNEQFF. CDR3 coding DNA: TGTGCCAGCAGCCCCCGGGAGGGTAGCTCCTACAATGAGCAGTTCTTC. The V and J genes are TRBV7-9 and TRBJ2-1, with TRBD2 matching over 8 bases. Germline CDR1 reads SEHNR; CDR2 reads FQNEAQ (reference sequence). The CDR3 has 16 residues. V lost 5 bases, J lost 0 bases, and 6 bases stayed unmatched.

The genes are TRBV7-9 and TRBJ2-3, with a weak D call TRBD1 (6 bases). CDR1 and CDR2 (germline): SEHNR, FQNEAQ (reference sequence). The CDR3 is made up of 14 amino acids. V shed 4 bases and J shed 5 bases, with 13 bases lying between them. The CDR3, as DNA: TGTGCCAGCAGCTCCCGGGACAACTTAGATACGCAGTATTTT. This gives the protein CASSSRDNLDTQYF.

The rearrangement links TRBV6-4 to TRBJ2-7; D gene ambiguous. Trimming removed 3 bases from V and 3 bases from J, with 15 bases in between. Germline loops: CDR1 MRHNA, CDR2 SNTAGT. The CDR3 extends over 15 amino acids. Written as DNA, the CDR3 is TGTGCCAGCAGTGAAGCTCCCAGCAGGATCTACGAGCAGTACTTC. Protein product: CASSEAPSRIYEQYF.

The rearrangement joins TRBV9 to TRBJ2-3, with 7 bases fitting TRBD2. The junction had 6 bases not matched to a gene; V was cut back by 2 bases and J by 6 bases. CDR1 is SGDLS, CDR2 YYNGEE, per germline. The CDR3 is 14 residues long. This CDR3 is CASSVAGGSDTQYF. CDR3 bases: TGTGCCAGCAGCGTCGCCGGCGGGAGCGATACGCAGTATTTT.

The chain carries TRBV7-9 and TRBJ1-5, with 7 bases that match TRBD1. CDR1 and CDR2 (germline): SEHNR, FQNEAQ (reference sequence). This CDR3 contains 16 residues. Trimming took 5 bases from V and 5 from J; bases not matched to a gene: 12. CDR3 nucleotides: TGTGCCAGCAGCCCGGGACAGCGGGCCGTGCATCAGCCCCAGCATTTT. Encoded protein: CASSPGQRAVHQPQHF.

The chain uses TRBV9 and TRBJ2-7, with 7 bases matching TRBD2. J was trimmed by 2 bases and V by 4 bases; bases with no gene match: 6. Germline lookup yields CDR1 SGDLS and CDR2 YYNGEE. This CDR3 contains 14 residues. The DNA for the CDR3 is TGTGCCAGCAGCCCCCTGGGAGGGGCCTACGAGCAGTACTTC. Translation: CASSPLGGAYEQYF. The entire variable domain, with the rest obtained from reference TRBV9 and TRBJ2-7, is as follows: DSGVTQTPKHLITATGQRVTLRCSPRSGDLSVYWYQQSLDQGLQFLIQYYNGEERAKGNILERFSAQQFPDLHSELNLSSLELGDSALYFCASSPLGGAYEQYFGPGTRLTVT.

The chain links TRBV30 to TRBJ1-5, with D possibly TRBD1 on 5 matching bases. Trimming took off 3 bases at V and 6 bases at J, with 18 bases between the two ends. Germline lookup yields CDR1 GTSNPN and CDR2 SVGIG (reference sequence). The CDR3 contains 15 residues. This CDR3 reads CAWSGPTALSQPQHF. The CDR3 coding sequence is TGTGCCTGGAGCGGACCGACAGCATTATCTCAGCCCCAGCATTTT.

The chain uses TRBV15 and TRBJ2-1; TRBD2 matches at 9 bases. Germline trimming cut 8 bases from V and 5 bases from J; bases unmatched to any gene: 10. The germline V gene has CDR1 LNHNV and CDR2 YYDKDF (reference sequence). This CDR3 is 15 amino acids long. This CDR3 is CATQKTREGNNEQFF. CDR3 coding DNA: TGTGCCACCCAAAAAACGCGGGAGGGGAACAATGAGCAGTTCTTC.

This chain links TRBV30 with TRBJ2-2; D unresolved. The germline V and J ends were trimmed by 0 bases and 4 bases, with 9 bases remaining between them. Germline-derived CDR1 and CDR2 are GTSNPN and SVGIG (reference sequence). This CDR3 has 14 amino acids. The CDR3 nucleotides are TGTGCCTGGAGTGTAAAAGCGCCCACCGGGGAGCTGTTTTTT. It is translated as CAWSVKAPTGELFF.

The table lists this clone with many counts. The gene calls are TRBV6-4 and TRBJ2-6; D not resolved. V was shortened by 3 bases and J by 4 bases, with 7 bases between the two germline ends. There are 14 residues in the CDR3. CDR1 is MRHNA, CDR2 SNTAGT, per germline. In nucleotides, the CDR3 is TGTGCCAGCAGTGATGCGACAGGGGCCAACGTCCTGACTTTC. Residues: CASSDATGANVLTF.

The chain recombines TRBV18 with TRBJ1-1; 10 bases match TRBD1. V was pared by 1 base and J by 4 bases, with 3 bases of the junction left unmatched. This CDR3 is built from 15 residues. The V gene's germline CDR1 is KGHSH and CDR2 LQKENI. CDR3 DNA: TGTGCCAGCTCACCACTAGGGACAGGGGCCACTGAAGCTTTCTTT. It yields the protein CASSPLGTGATEAFF.

V gene TRBV5-6 combines with J gene TRBJ2-1, with a tentative D call TRBD1 (6 bases). V was pared by 0 bases and J by 12 bases, with 16 bases between. Looked up from germline, CDR1 is SGHDT and CDR2 is YYEEEE. This CDR3 region has 14 residues. The CDR3 nucleotides read TGTGCCAGCAGCTTGGGGGGGCTTTTAACGAGGCAGTTCTTC. Translation gives CASSLGGLLTRQFF.

The chain employs TRBV7-9 and TRBJ2-5; TRBD1 matches at 8 bases. The CDR3 is 14 amino acids. CDR1 is SEHNR and CDR2 is FQNEAQ in the germline V gene (reference sequence). J was trimmed by 2 bases and V by 4 bases; bases with no gene match: 3. CDR3 in amino acids: CASSSRQGQETQYF. CDR3 coding DNA: TGTGCCAGCAGCTCAAGACAGGGGCAAGAGACCCAGTACTTC.

The chain is built from TRBV6-5 and TRBJ2-1; 10 nucleotides align to TRBD2. J was trimmed by 7 bases and V by 6 bases; bases with no gene match: 9. CDR1 is MNHEY and CDR2 is SVGAGI in the germline V gene. CDR3 size: 15 residues. CDR3 DNA: TGTGCCAGCAGACGTTCGACTAGCGGGCTGAATGAGCAGTTCTTC. This codes for CASRRSTSGLNEQFF.

The J gene is TRBJ2-7, the V gene TRBV9; 7 bases match TRBD2. V lost 4 bases and J lost 4; bases outside the gene matches: 8. Germline CDR1 and CDR2: SGDLS and YYNGEE. The CDR3 is made up of 14 amino acids. In nucleotides, the CDR3 is TGTGCCAGCAGCCCGGACGGCGGGAGTTACGAGCAGTACTTC. Translated, it gives CASSPDGGSYEQYF.

The V gene is TRBV7-2, the J gene TRBJ2-1; D might be TRBD2 (5 bases). This CDR3 contains 17 residues. CDR1 and CDR2 (germline): SGHTA, FQGNSA. The V end was cut by 5 bases, the J end by 5 bases, with 22 bases between. Here the CDR3 reads CASSPDPISLGDNEQFF. As DNA, the CDR3 is TGTGCCAGCAGCCCCGACCCGATCTCGCTCGGGGACAATGAGCAGTTCTTC.

Only a few counts were recorded for this clone. This chain connects TRBV29-1 to TRBJ2-1; D is possibly TRBD1 (6 bases). The CDR3 covers 15 residues. Trimming cost V 4 bases and J 3 bases, with 16 bases left between them. The germline gives CDR1 SQVTM, CDR2 ANQGSEA. This CDR3 is CSVVSSGVFYNEQFF. The CDR3 DNA is TGCAGCGTTGTATCCTCAGGGGTTTTCTACAATGAGCAGTTCTTC.

This chain's CDR3 is CASSSRSAGDDEQFF. The CDR3 nucleotides are TGTGCCAGCAGTTCGAGATCTGCGGGGGACGATGAGCAGTTCTTC. The chain uses TRBV27 and TRBJ2-1; 7 bases align to TRBD2. The CDR3 has 15 amino acids. Per the germline V gene, CDR1 is MNHEY and CDR2 is SMNVEV (reference sequence). V trimming: 4 bases; J trimming: 8 bases; junction bases outside the gene matches: 11.